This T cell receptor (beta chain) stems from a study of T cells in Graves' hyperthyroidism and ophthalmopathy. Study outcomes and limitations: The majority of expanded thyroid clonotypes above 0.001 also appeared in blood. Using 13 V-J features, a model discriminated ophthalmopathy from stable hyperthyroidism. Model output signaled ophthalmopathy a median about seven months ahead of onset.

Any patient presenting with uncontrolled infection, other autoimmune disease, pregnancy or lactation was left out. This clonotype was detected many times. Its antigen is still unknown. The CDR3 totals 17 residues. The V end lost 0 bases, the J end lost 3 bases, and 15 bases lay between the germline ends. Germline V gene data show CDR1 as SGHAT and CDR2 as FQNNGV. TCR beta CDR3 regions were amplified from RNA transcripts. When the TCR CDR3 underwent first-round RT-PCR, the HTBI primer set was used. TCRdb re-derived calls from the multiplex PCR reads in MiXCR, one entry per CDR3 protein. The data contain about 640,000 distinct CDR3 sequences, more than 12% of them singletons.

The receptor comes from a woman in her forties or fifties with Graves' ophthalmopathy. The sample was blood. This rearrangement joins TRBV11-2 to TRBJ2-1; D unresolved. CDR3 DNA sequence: TGTGCCAGCAGCTTAGATCCTCCCAATTCATTCTACAATGAGCAGTTCTTC. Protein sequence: CASSLDPPNSFYNEQFF.